A single sample is the source of the 10 T cell receptor beta chains below, sequenced in a study of beta chain features in type 1 diabetes. Antigen specificity for these receptors is unknown. Expressed TCRB transcripts were sequenced because the entire RNA isolate underwent reverse transcription. The data were produced by immunoSEQ multiplex PCR, yet TCRdb's version contains in-frame clones alone and is incomplete. The sample lists some 160,000 clones; approximately 9.1% were seen once. Study observations and caveats: All four CD4+ subsets from Type 1 diabetes patients carried moderately but significantly shorter TCRB CDR3s.

The specimen sequenced was central memory CD4+ T cells from blood. All receptors come from a woman in her 30s with type 1 diabetes.

This clone was counted a few times. The chain uses TRBV5-4 and TRBJ2-7; 7 bases match TRBD1. Germline CDR1 reads SGHNT; CDR2 reads YYREEE (reference sequence). The CDR3 is 13 amino acids. Germline trimming cut 4 bases from V and 2 bases from J; bases unmatched to any gene: 3. The CDR3 DNA reads as TGTGCCAGCAGCGAGGACAGGACCTACGAGCAGTACTTC. Translating gives CASSEDRTYEQYF.

This rearrangement joins TRBV6-5 to TRBJ2-5; a weak D match, TRBD2 (5 bases). Per germline, CDR1 MNHEY and CDR2 SVGAGI. V gave up 6 bases and J gave up 1 base, with 15 bases separating them. The CDR3 is 15 residues long. For the CDR3, the DNA is TGTGCCAGCAGCCCTGGCCTCCGGGGCCAAGAGACCCAGTACTTC. Translating gives CASSPGLRGQETQYF.

As regards this clone: Other nucleotide sequences in the sample specify the same CDR3. The rearrangement uses TRBV20-1 and TRBJ2-7; a weak D match, TRBD2 (5 bases). This CDR3 has 11 residues. The germline V and J ends were trimmed by 5 bases and 3 bases, with 8 bases remaining between them. CDR1 is DFQATT and CDR2 is SNEGSKA in the germline V gene (reference sequence). The CDR3 DNA follows: TGCAGTGCTCAAGGGAGCTACGAGCAGTACTTC. This gives the protein CSAQGSYEQYF.

V gene TRBV7-2 combines with J gene TRBJ2-5; 10 nucleotides line up with TRBD1. CDR1 is SGHTA and CDR2 is FQGNSA in the germline V gene. Trimming removed 3 bases from V and 2 bases from J; junction bases left unmatched: 0. The CDR3 extends over 14 amino acids. Here the CDR3 DNA reads TGTGCCAGCAGCTTGGGACAGGGGCAAGAGACCCAGTACTTC. It specifies CASSLGQGQETQYF. Full variable domain (remainder filled in from reference TRBV7-2 and TRBJ2-5): GAGVSQSPSNKVTEKGKDVELRCDPISGHTALYWYRQSLGQGLEFLIYFQGNSAPDKSGLPSDRFSAERTGGSVSTLTIQRTQQEDSAVYLCASSLGQGQETQYFGPGTRLLVL.

In this sample, this clone turned up a few times. The chain joins TRBV4-2 to TRBJ2-5; D is possibly TRBD1 (6 bases). The CDR3 length is 14 residues. Trimming cost V 1 base and J 4 bases, with 10 bases left between them. CDR1 and CDR2 from the germline V gene are LGHNA and YNFKEQ. The CDR3 DNA sequence: TGTGCCAGCAGCCAAGGCACAGGGCGAGAGACCCAGTACTTC. Amino acid sequence: CASSQGTGRETQYF.

This clone was observed a few times. The CDR3 loop reads CASREKTAGGYNEQFF. DNA for the CDR3: TGTGCCAGTCGAGAAAAAACGGCGGGGGGCTACAATGAGCAGTTCTTC. V gene TRBV19 combines with J gene TRBJ2-1; 8 nucleotides agree with TRBD2. Germline loops: CDR1 LNHDA, CDR2 SQIVND (reference sequence). The CDR3 is made up of 16 amino acids. After removal of 8 bases from V and 3 bases from J, the junction contained 12 bases not matched to a gene.

V is TRBV4-2 and J is TRBJ2-3, with D tentatively TRBD2 (6 bases). V lost 0 bases to trimming and J lost 1 base, with 11 bases between them. The CDR3 contains 16 residues. CDR1 LGHNA and CDR2 YNFKEQ come from the germline V gene. CDR3 sequence reads: CASSQDWASGTDTQYF. Here the CDR3 DNA reads TGTGCCAGCAGCCAAGATTGGGCTAGCGGCACAGATACGCAGTATTTT.

The CDR3 nucleotides are TGTGCCAGCACCGCCCAGCGGGAGGCCACAGATACGCAGTATTTT. It is translated as CASTAQREATDTQYF. The chain has TRBV2 and TRBJ2-3; 9 bases map to TRBD2. Germline-derived CDR1 and CDR2 are SNHLY and FYNNEI. This CDR3 comprises 15 residues. V shed 7 bases and J 2 bases; nucleotides not matched to a gene: 7.

This clone was detected only a few times. This sequence joins TRBV7-3 and TRBJ2-3; 9 positions match TRBD2. Germline trimming cut 1 base from V and 4 bases from J; bases unmatched to any gene: 3. The CDR3 sequence is 15 residues long. In germline, CDR1 is SGHTA, CDR2 FQGTGA. CDR3 protein: CASSLISGSADTQYF. The CDR3 nucleotides read TGTGCCAGCAGCTTAATTAGCGGGAGTGCAGATACGCAGTATTTT.

This clone turned up a few times. CDR3: CASSLRQYQETQYF. In nucleotides, the CDR3 is TGTGCCAGCAGCCTACGACAGTACCAAGAGACCCAGTACTTC. V usage is TRBV5-6 and J usage is TRBJ2-5, with D tentatively TRBD1 (5 bases). Germline loops: CDR1 SGHDT, CDR2 YYEEEE. The CDR3 contains 14 residues. V gave up 4 bases and J gave up 0 bases, with 10 bases separating them.